A single sample is the source of the 6 T cell receptor beta chains below, sequenced in a study of human T cells and chemical hapten exposure. TCRdb called the RACE reads again in MiXCR, with one record for every CDR3 protein. This sample has roughly 40,000 distinct CDR3 sequences, with around 11% found just once. Time point meaning: pre-sensitization, week 0. The treatment: therapeutic diphenylcyclopropenone sensitization with weekly scalp DPC. The sequenced sample was whole blood, obtained in connection with sensitization to the hapten diphenylcyclopropenone (DPC). All receptors derive from a woman in her twenties or thirties with alopecia areata. Some clones in this sample may be carry-over from other donors' samples.

The chain joins TRBV18 to TRBJ1-4, with D perhaps matching TRBD1 (6 bases). This CDR3 is built from 15 residues. Trimming took 6 bases from V and 8 from J, leaving 19 bases between them. CDR1 is KGHSH and CDR2 is LQKENI in the germline V gene. The CDR3 DNA is TGTGCCAGCTCTCCTAATACAGGGTCGAGGGAAAAACTGTTTTTT. This codes for CASSPNTGSREKLFF.

Of note for this clonotype: This could be a read error, since a much larger clone is one nucleotide away. The chain recombines TRBV6-5 with TRBJ2-7; 9 bases map to TRBD1. CDR1 and CDR2 from the germline V gene are MNHEY and SVGAGI. The CDR3 totals 16 residues. The CDR3 region is CARSYGGTGTTYEQYF. The DNA of the CDR3 is TGTGCCAGGAGTTACGGAGGGACAGGGACAACCTACGAGCAGTACTTC.

This clonotype was seen repeatedly, ten times or more. The chain is built from TRBV28 and TRBJ1-6, with D possibly TRBD1 on 6 matching bases. The V gene's germline CDR1 is MDHEN and CDR2 SYDVKM. CDR3 size: 16 residues. Deletions cut 6 bases from V and 10 bases from J, with 22 bases between. This CDR3 reads CASSRPGGGQGSPLHF. CDR3 nucleotide sequence: TGTGCCAGCAGCCGCCCTGGGGGGGGCCAAGGGTCACCCCTCCACTTT.

This clonotype was recorded a few times. The chain is built from TRBV5-1 and TRBJ2-7; 9 bases line up with TRBD2. Germline trimming cut 3 bases from V and 3 bases from J; bases unmatched to any gene: 4. This CDR3 is built from 14 residues. CDR1 is SGHRS, CDR2 YFSETQ, per germline. As DNA, the CDR3 is TGCGCCAGCAGCTCTAGCGGGAACCGCTACGAGCAGTACTTC. Translating it yields CASSSSGNRYEQYF.

This clonotype has only a few counts. This chain links TRBV30 with TRBJ1-4; TRBD1 is a possible D gene (5 bases). Germline loops: CDR1 GTSNPN, CDR2 SVGIG (reference sequence). The CDR3 has 12 residues. V was pared by 4 bases and J by 5 bases, with 8 bases between. The CDR3 region is CAWTGTNEKLFF. CDR3 nucleotides: TGTGCCTGGACAGGGACGAATGAAAAACTGTTTTTT.

This clonotype was seen more than once but under ten times. This chain links TRBV20-1 with TRBJ1-5; no clear D gene. The V and J ends lost 3 bases and 5 bases respectively, with 11 bases between them. The CDR3 loop spans 13 amino acids. From germline, CDR1 is DFQATT and CDR2 SNEGSKA (reference sequence). The CDR3 bases are TGCAGTGCTAGGGGGTCCCCGCATCAGCCCCAGCATTTT. This codes for CSARGSPHQPQHF.